This TCR beta chain was observed in a study of shared clonotypes between healthy human individuals. Study-wide results and caveats: Estimated richness values were generally larger in naive subsets than in memory subsets. Sorted-subset samples were not fully sequenced, rarefaction indicated.

The germline V gene encodes CDR1 MRHNA and CDR2 SNTAGT. The CDR3 runs 15 residues. V lost 0 bases to trimming and J lost 4 bases, with 10 bases between them. This clone was seen once. Antigen: not known. This sample also contains other DNA sequences that code for the same CDR3. Roughly 33,000 T cell genomes, or 200 ng DNA, went into the sorted-subset replicate PCRs. Data came from immunoSEQ multiplex PCR; TCRdb stores just in-frame clones and leaves some out. This sample has about 600,000 clones, with roughly 95% found just once. It was CD45RO-negative cells, positively selected for CCR7, that made up naive CD8 cells, with terminally differentiated effector memory CD45RA+ cells excluded.

The TCR comes from a woman aged 25 to 39 in good health. The chain couples TRBV6-4 to TRBJ2-1, with D possibly matching TRBD2 (6 bases). The sample taken for sequencing was naive CD8+ T cells sorted from blood. The CDR3: CASSDSGGGYNEQFF. The CDR3 coding sequence is TGTGCCAGCAGTGACTCGGGAGGTGGGTACAATGAGCAGTTCTTC.